This is a list of T cell receptor beta chains from one sample in a study of PD-L1 blockade in urothelial cancer. Clones were sequenced by immunoSEQ multiplex PCR, and TCRdb holds only the in-frame ones, with some missing. The table lists tens of thousands of clones, around nine tenths of them singletons. Source: PBMCs, taken around atezolizumab (anti-PD-L1) treatment. These receptors came from a woman aged 55-70 years with urothelial cancer. The CDR3 runs from the conserved cysteine through the conserved F or W. D genes are given only for firm matches. Only part of the rows carry a size: once, few, many, or a class if the clone is expanded.

-	TRBV12-5	-	TRBJ2-7	CASGLGLDSQYF	TGTGCTAGTGGTTTGGGGTTGGACAGTCAATACTTC
-	TRBV7-8	-	TRBJ2-7	CASSTGSISAPYF	TGTGCCAGCAGCACCGGGTCCATATCGGCGCCGTACTTC
TRBD1	TRBV5-1	-	TRBJ2-7	CASNAIGLGQFVNGANEQYF	TGCGCCAGCAACGCAATAGGGTTGGGACAGTTTGTAAACGGAGCTAACGAGCAGTACTTC
TRBD2	TRBV11-3	-	TRBJ2-2	CASRKTSGSHTGELFF	TGTGCCAGCAGGAAGACTAGCGGGAGCCACACCGGGGAGCTGTTTTTT
-	TRBV5-6	-	TRBJ1-1	CASSPTGRTEAFF	TGTGCCAGCAGCCCCACAGGGCGCACTGAAGCTTTCTTT
-	TRBV5-4	-	TRBJ2-1	CASSIQAVGGNEQFF	TGTGCCAGCAGCATACAAGCGGTAGGAGGTAATGAGCAGTTCTTC
-	TRBV10-1	-	TRBJ2-5	CASSSGALETQYF	TGCGCCAGCAGTTCAGGGGCTTTGGAGACCCAGTACTTC
-	TRBV5-4	-	TRBJ2-2	CASSLARVDTGELFF	TGTGCCAGCAGCTTGGCCAGGGTGGACACCGGGGAGCTGTTTTTT
-	TRBV14	-	TRBJ2-1	CASSQGNNEQFF	TGTGCCAGCAGCCAAGGTAACAATGAGCAGTTCTTC
TRBD1	TRBV7-3	once	TRBJ2-1	CASSTRQGLDEQFF	TGTGCCAGCAGCACCCGACAGGGTCTCGATGAGCAGTTCTTC
-	TRBV7-9	-	TRBJ1-2	CASSTPQGGYTF	TGTGCCAGCAGCACACCCCAGGGGGGCTACACCTTC
-	TRBV29-1	-	TRBJ1-1	CSVDVVANTEAFF	TGCAGCGTTGACGTGGTGGCGAACACTGAAGCTTTCTTT
TRBD1	TRBV11-1	-	TRBJ1-2	CASSFDRAYYGYTF	TGTGCCAGCAGCTTTGACAGGGCGTACTATGGCTACACCTTC
TRBD2	TRBV9	-	TRBJ2-1	CASSVEAGVSNEQFF	TGTGCCAGCAGCGTAGAAGCGGGAGTAAGCAATGAGCAGTTCTTC
-	TRBV11-2	-	TRBJ2-5	CASSQSRWARETQYF	TGTGCCAGCAGTCAGAGCAGGTGGGCCCGAGAGACCCAGTACTTC
TRBD1	TRBV6-5	-	TRBJ1-6	CASTPIGTGLGLHF	TGTGCCAGCACACCGATAGGGACAGGTTTGGGGCTCCACTTT
-	TRBV9	-	TRBJ1-2	CASSEGGGAKGYTF	TGTGCCAGCAGCGAGGGGGGGGGAGCGAAGGGCTACACCTTC
TRBD2	TRBV4-1	once	TRBJ2-3	CASSQAAGGRWRGDTQYF	TGCGCCAGCAGCCAAGCTGCGGGGGGCCGATGGCGTGGAGATACGCAGTATTTT
-	TRBV5-1	-	TRBJ2-5	CASSLAGLRETQYF	TGCGCCAGCAGCTTGGCAGGACTACGGGAGACCCAGTACTTC
-	TRBV7-9	-	TRBJ1-4	CASSFSDRNEKLFF	TGTGCCAGCAGCTTTTCGGACAGAAATGAAAAACTGTTTTTT
-	TRBV7-9	-	TRBJ1-1	CASSGTWTAEAFF	TGTGCCAGCAGCGGGACCTGGACAGCTGAAGCTTTCTTT
TRBD1	TRBV5-5	-	TRBJ2-7	CASSLAGTGFGEQYF	TGTGCCAGCAGCTTGGCCGGGACAGGTTTCGGGGAGCAGTACTTC
TRBD1	TRBV10-3	once	TRBJ1-1	CAIRTTGGGTEAFF	TGTGCCATCAGGACGACAGGGGGCGGAACTGAAGCTTTCTTT
-	TRBV7-2	-	TRBJ1-1	CASSGGGAATEAFF	TGTGCCAGCAGCGGTGGAGGGGCCGCCACTGAAGCTTTCTTT
TRBD1	TRBV6-4	-	TRBJ1-5	CASSELGQQNQPQHF	TGTGCCAGCAGTGAATTGGGACAGCAAAATCAGCCCCAGCATTTT
TRBD1	TRBV11-2	-	TRBJ2-7	CASSRYRGRTYEQYF	TGTGCCAGCAGCCGCTACAGGGGGAGGACCTACGAGCAGTACTTC
-	TRBV6-5	-	TRBJ2-2	CASRTTGGGELFF	TGTGCCAGCAGGACGACAGGTGGCGGGGAGCTGTTTTTT
TRBD1	TRBV7-6	once	TRBJ1-1	CASSPPYRGSEAFF	TGTGCCAGCAGCCCGCCATACAGGGGTAGTGAAGCTTTCTTT
TRBD2	TRBV29-1	-	TRBJ2-3	CSVELPSGASGTDTQYF	TGCAGCGTTGAACTCCCTAGCGGGGCCTCGGGCACAGATACGCAGTATTTT
-	TRBV2	-	TRBJ1-1	CASSEAPAGAMNTEAFF	TGTGCCAGCAGTGAAGCGCCGGCAGGGGCGATGAACACTGAAGCTTTCTTT
-	TRBV27	-	TRBJ2-7	CASSTVRWSSYEQYF	TGTGCCAGCAGTACCGTTAGGTGGAGCTCCTACGAGCAGTACTTC
TRBD1	TRBV5-1	-	TRBJ1-2	CASSLDAKTGGSNGYTF	TGCGCCAGCAGCTTGGACGCAAAAACAGGGGGCTCAAATGGCTACACCTTC